This paragraph covers one TCR beta chain sequence. As yet, its antigen is unknown. This entry belongs to a study of shared clonotypes between healthy human individuals. General observations from the study: Clonotype sharing across several donors was observed for about 5.2% of naive CD4 clonotypes. The study generally estimated greater richness for naive than memory subsets.

Trimming removed 0 bases at V and 3 bases at J, with 5 bases between. This CDR3 has 13 amino acids. Germline-derived CDR1 and CDR2 are LGHNA and YSLEER. Every subset had its genomic DNA shared out evenly among several immunoSEQ plates. The authors' processing: As immunoSEQ supplied junction-only sequences (without quality scores), filtering differed. The protocol was immunoSEQ multiplex PCR, while the TCRdb copy is restricted to in-frame clones and leaves out a portion. V, J and clone size derive from that table, while D and trimming were established from the DNA sequence. The sample carries roughly 1 million clones, more than 65% recorded once.

The sequenced sample was memory CD4+ T cells sorted from blood. The sample's subset: CD45RA-negative fraction. The chain uses TRBV4-3 and TRBJ1-2; tentative D call: TRBD1 (5 bases). The receptor comes from a man aged 18 to 29 in good health. CDR3 sequence (DNA): TGCGCCAGCAGCCAAGAGGGACACTATGGCTACACCTTC. Protein sequence: CASSQEGHYGYTF.